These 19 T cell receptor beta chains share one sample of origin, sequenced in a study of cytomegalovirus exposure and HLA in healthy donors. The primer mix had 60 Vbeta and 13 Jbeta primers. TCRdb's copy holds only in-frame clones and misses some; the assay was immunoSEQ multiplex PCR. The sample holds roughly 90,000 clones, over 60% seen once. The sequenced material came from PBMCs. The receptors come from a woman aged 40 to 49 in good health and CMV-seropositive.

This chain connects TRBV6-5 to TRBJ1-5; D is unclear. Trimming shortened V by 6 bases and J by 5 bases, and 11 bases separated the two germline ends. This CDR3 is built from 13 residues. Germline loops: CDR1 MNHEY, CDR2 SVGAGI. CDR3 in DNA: TGTGCCAGCAGCCAGGTTCCCTATCAGCCCCAGCATTTT. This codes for CASSQVPYQPQHF.

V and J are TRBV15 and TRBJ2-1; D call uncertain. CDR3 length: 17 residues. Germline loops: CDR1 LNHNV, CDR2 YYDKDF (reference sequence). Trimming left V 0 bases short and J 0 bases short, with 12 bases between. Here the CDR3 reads CATSREMAATSYNEQFF. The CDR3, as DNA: TGTGCCACCAGCAGAGAGATGGCAGCGACCTCCTACAATGAGCAGTTCTTC. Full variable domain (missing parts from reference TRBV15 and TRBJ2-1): DAMVIQNPRYQVTQFGKPVTLSCSQTLNHNVMYWYQQKSSQAPKLLFHYYDKDFNNEADTPDNFQSRRPNTSFCFLDIRSPGLGDTAMYLCATSREMAATSYNEQFFGPGTRLTVL.

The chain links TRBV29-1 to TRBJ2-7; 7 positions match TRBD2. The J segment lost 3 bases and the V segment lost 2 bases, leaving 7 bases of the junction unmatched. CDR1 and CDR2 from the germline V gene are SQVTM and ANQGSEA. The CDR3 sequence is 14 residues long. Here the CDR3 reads CSVESSSGNYEQYF. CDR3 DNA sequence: TGCAGCGTTGAATCTAGCAGCGGGAACTACGAGCAGTACTTC.

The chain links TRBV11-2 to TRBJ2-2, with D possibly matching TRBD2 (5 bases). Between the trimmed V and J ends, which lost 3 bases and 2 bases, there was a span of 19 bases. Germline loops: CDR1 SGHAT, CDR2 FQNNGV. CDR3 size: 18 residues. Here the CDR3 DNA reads TGTGCCAGCAGCTTTGGAGCGGCCCAGGTCCCTAACACCGGGGAGCTGTTTTTT. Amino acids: CASSFGAAQVPNTGELFF. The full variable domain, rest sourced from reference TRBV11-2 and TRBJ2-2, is EAGVAQSPRYKIIEKRQSVAFWCNPISGHATLYWYQQILGQGPKLLIQFQNNGVVDDSQLPKDRFSAERLKGVDSTLKIQPAKLEDSAVYLCASSFGAAQVPNTGELFFGEGSRLTVL.

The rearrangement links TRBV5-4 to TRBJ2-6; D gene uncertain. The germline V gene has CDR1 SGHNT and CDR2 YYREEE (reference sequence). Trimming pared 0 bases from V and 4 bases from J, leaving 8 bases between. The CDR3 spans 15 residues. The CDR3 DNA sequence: TGTGCCAGCAGCTTGGCCTCTATAGGGGCCAACGTCCTGACTTTC. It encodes CASSLASIGANVLTF.

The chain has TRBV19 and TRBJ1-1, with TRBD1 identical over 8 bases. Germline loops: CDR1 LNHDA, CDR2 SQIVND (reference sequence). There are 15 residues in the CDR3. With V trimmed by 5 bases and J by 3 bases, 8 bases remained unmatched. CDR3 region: CASSEPGQVDTEAFF. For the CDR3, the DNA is TGTGCCAGTAGTGAACCGGGACAGGTCGACACTGAAGCTTTCTTT.

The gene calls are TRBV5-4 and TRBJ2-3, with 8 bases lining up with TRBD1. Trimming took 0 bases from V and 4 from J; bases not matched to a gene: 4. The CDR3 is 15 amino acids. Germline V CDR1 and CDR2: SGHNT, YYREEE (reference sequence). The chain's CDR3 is CASSLDRGNADTQYF. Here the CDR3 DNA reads TGTGCCAGCAGCTTGGACAGGGGGAACGCAGATACGCAGTATTTT.

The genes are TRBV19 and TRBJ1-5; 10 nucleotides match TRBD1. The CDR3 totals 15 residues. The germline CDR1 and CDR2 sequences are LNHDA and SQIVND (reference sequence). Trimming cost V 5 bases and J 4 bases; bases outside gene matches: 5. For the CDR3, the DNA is TGTGCCAGTAGTGTAAGGGACAGGGGAAATCAGCCCCAGCATTTT. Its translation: CASSVRDRGNQPQHF.

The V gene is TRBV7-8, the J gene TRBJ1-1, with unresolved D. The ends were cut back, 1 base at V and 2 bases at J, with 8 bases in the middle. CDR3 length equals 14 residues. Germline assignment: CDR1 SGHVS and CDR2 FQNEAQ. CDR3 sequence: CASSLVAGNTEAFF. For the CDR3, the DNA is TGTGCCAGCAGCTTAGTGGCAGGAAACACTGAAGCTTTCTTT.

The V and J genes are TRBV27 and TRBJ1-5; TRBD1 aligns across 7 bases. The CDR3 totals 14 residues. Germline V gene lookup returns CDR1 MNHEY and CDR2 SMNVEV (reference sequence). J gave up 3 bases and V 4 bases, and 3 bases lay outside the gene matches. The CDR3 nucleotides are TGTGCCAGCAGTTACAGGGGCCCCAATCAGCCCCAGCATTTT. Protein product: CASSYRGPNQPQHF.

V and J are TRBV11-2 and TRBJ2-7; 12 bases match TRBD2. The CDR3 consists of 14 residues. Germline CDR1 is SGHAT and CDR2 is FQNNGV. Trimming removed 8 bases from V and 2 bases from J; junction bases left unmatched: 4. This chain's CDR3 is CASAWTSGTYEQYF. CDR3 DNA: TGTGCCAGCGCGTGGACTAGCGGGACCTACGAGCAGTACTTC. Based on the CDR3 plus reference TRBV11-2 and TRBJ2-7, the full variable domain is EAGVAQSPRYKIIEKRQSVAFWCNPISGHATLYWYQQILGQGPKLLIQFQNNGVVDDSQLPKDRFSAERLKGVDSTLKIQPAKLEDSAVYLCASAWTSGTYEQYFGPGTRLTVT.

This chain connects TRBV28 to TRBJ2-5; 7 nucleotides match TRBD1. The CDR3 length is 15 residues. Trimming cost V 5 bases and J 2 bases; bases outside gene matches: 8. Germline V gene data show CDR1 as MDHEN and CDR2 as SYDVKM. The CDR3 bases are TGTGCCAGCAGTCCCACAGGGGAATTTCAAGAGACCCAGTACTTC. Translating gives CASSPTGEFQETQYF.

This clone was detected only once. The CDR3 DNA reads as TGTGCCAGTAGTATTCGAGGGATGCAAGAGACCCAGTACTTC. It yields the protein CASSIRGMQETQYF. The chain has TRBV19 and TRBJ2-5; D possibly corresponds to TRBD2 (5 bases). Germline V gives CDR1 LNHDA, CDR2 SQIVND (reference sequence). Between the trimmed V and J ends, which lost 3 bases and 2 bases, there was a span of 10 bases. CDR3 size: 14 residues.

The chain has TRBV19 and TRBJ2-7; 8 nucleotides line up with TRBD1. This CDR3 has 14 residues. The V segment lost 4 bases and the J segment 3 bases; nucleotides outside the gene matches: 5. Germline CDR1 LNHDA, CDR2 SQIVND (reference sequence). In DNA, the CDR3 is TGTGCCAGTAGTAAAAACAGGGGGAGCTACGAGCAGTACTTC. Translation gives CASSKNRGSYEQYF.

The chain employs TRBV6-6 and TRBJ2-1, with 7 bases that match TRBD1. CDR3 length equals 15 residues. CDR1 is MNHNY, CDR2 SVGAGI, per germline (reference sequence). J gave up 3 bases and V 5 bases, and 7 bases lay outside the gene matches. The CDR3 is CASSPGTEVYNEQFF. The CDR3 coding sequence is TGTGCCAGCAGTCCCGGGACAGAGGTCTACAATGAGCAGTTCTTC.

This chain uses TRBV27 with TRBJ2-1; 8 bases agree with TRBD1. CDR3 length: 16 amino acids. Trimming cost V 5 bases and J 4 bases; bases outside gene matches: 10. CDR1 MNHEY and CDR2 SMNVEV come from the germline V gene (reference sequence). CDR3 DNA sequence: TGTGCCAGCAGTGGTTTAAGACAGGGGAAGTACAATGAGCAGTTCTTC. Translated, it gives CASSGLRQGKYNEQFF.

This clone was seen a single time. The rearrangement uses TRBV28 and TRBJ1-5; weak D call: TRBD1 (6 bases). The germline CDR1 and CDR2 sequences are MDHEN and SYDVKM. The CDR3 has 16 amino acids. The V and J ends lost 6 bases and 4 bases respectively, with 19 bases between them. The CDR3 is CASRSLGAPGNQPQHF. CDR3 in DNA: TGTGCCAGCAGGTCCTTGGGGGCCCCAGGTAATCAGCCCCAGCATTTT.

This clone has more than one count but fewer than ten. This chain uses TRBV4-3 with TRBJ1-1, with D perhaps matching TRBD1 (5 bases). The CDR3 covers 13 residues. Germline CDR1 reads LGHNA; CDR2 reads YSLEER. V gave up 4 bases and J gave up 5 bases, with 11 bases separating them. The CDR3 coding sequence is TGCGCCAGCAGCCCTAGCGGGGGTACTGAAGCTTTCTTT. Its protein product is CASSPSGGTEAFF.

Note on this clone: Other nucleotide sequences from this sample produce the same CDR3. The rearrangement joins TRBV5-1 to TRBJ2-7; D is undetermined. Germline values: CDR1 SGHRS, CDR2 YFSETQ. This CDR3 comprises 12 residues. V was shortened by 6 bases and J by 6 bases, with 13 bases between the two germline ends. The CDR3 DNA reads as TGCGCCAGCAAAGACGGCGGTCTCGAGCAGTACTTC. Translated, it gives CASKDGGLEQYF.